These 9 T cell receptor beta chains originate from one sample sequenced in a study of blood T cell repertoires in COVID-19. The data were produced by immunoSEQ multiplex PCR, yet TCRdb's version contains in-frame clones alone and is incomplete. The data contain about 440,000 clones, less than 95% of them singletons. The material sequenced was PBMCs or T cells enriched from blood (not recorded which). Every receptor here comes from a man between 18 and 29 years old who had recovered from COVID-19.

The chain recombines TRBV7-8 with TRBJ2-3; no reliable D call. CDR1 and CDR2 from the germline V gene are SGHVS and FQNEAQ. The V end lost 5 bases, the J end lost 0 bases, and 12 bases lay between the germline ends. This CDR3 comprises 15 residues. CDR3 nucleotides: TGTGCCAGCAGCGCCGACTCCTCCAGCACAGATACGCAGTATTTT. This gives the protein CASSADSSSTDTQYF.

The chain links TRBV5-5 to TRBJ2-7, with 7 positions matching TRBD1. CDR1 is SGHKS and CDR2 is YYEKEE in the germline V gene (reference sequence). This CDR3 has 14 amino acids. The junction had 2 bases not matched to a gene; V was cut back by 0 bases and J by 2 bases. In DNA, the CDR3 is TGTGCCAGCAGCTTGGGGGACAGACCCTACGAGCAGTACTTC. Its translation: CASSLGDRPYEQYF.

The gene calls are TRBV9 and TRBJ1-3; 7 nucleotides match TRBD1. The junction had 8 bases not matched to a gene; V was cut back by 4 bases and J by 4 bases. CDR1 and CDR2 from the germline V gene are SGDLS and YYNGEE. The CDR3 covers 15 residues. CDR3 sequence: CASSPRGVSGNTIYF. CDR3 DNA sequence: TGTGCCAGCAGCCCCAGGGGGGTGAGCGGAAACACCATATATTTT.

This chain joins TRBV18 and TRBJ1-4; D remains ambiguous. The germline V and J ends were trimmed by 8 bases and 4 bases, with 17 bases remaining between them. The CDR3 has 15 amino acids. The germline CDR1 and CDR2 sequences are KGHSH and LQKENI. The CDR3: CASRPREEGNEKLFF. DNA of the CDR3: TGTGCCAGCCGGCCACGGGAGGAGGGTAATGAAAAACTGTTTTTT.

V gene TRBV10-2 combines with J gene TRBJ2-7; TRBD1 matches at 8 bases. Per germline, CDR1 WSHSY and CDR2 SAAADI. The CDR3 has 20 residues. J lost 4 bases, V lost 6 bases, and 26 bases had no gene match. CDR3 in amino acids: CASRETPWTGSFPWGYEQYF. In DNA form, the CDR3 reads TGCGCCAGCAGAGAAACCCCCTGGACAGGGTCCTTCCCCTGGGGATACGAGCAGTACTTC.

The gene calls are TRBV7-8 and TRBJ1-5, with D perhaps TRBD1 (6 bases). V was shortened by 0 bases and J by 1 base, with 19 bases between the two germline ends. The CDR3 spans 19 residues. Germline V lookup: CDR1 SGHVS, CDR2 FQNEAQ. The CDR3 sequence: CASSLAGRRRGRSNQPQHF. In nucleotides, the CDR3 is TGTGCCAGCAGCTTAGCTGGTCGTCGCAGGGGAAGGAGCAATCAGCCCCAGCATTTT.

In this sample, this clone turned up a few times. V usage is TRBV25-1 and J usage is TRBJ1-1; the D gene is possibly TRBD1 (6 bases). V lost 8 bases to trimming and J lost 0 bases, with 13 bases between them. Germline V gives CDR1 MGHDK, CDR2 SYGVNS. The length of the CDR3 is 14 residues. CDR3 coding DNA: TGTGCCAGCCGAGAAACAGGGATGAACACTGAAGCTTTCTTT. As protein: CASRETGMNTEAFF.

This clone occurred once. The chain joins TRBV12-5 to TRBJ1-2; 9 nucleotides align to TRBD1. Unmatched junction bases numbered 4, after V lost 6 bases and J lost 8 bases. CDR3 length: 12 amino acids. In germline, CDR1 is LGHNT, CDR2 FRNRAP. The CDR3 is CASGGQGDGYTF. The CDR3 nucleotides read TGTGCTAGTGGGGGACAGGGTGACGGCTACACCTTC.

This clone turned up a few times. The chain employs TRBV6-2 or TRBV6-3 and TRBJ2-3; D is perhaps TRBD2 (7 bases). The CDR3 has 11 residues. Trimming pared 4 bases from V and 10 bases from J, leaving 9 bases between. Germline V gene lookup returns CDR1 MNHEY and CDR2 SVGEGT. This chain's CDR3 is CASSLGGAQYF. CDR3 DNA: TGTGCCAGCAGTTTAGGGGGGGCGCAGTATTTT.